This T cell receptor beta chain was identified in a study of T-cell memory formation after mild COVID-19. Study-level points and caveats: Mostly located in CM and EM were contracting CD4+ clones, with contracting CD8+ clones located in EMRA.

About this clonotype: Its specificity is unknown.

5'RACE primed from the constant segment yielded TCR alpha and TCR beta cDNA libraries bearing sample barcodes and UMIs. TCRdb used MiXCR to reprocess the 5' RACE reads, holding one entry per CDR3 protein. The sample consists of 500,000 to 550,000 distinct CDR3 sequences, about a fifth of them appearing once. This CDR3 has 15 amino acids. Germline loops: CDR1 DFQATT, CDR2 SNEGSKA (reference sequence). Trimming pared 6 bases from V and 3 bases from J, leaving 20 bases between. The material sequenced was PBMCs or a T cell subset sorted from them (not recorded which). The receptor was derived from an adult woman who had mild COVID-19 (a few samples of this study predate the infection). Cell type and time point are not known. The rearrangement links TRBV20-1 to TRBJ1-2, with D uncertain. CDR3 bases: TGCAGTGCCAAAAGAACGGCCGAGGAGGACTATGGCTACACCTTC. It encodes CSAKRTAEEDYGYTF.